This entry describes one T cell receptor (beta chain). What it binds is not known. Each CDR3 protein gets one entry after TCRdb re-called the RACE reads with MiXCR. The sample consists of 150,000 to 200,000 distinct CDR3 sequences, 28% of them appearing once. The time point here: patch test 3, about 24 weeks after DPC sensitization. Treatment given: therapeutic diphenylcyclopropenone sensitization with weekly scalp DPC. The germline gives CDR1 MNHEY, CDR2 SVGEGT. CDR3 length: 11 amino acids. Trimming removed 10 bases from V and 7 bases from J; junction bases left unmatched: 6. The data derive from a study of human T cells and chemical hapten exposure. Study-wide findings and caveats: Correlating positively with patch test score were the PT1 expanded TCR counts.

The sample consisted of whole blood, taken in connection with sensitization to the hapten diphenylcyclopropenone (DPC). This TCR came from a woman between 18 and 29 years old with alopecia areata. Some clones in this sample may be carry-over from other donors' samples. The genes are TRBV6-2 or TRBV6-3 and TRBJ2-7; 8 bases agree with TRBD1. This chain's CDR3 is CAIGGQGEQYF. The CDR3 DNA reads TGTGCCATCGGAGGACAGGGAGAGCAGTACTTC.